These T cell receptor beta chains were read from a single sample in a study of blood T cell repertoires in COVID-19. This table comes from immunoSEQ multiplex PCR, and its TCRdb copy is limited to in-frame clones, with some not included. The sample yields 140,000 or so clones, roughly 80% seen once. Material for sequencing was PBMCs or T cells enriched from blood (not recorded which). These receptors originate from a man aged 45-65 years who had recovered from COVID-19. The CDR3 runs from the conserved cysteine through the conserved F or W. D genes are given only for firm matches. Not all rows give a size; the values are once, few, many and, for expanded clones, a class.

j_call clone_size v_call d_call cdr3_aa cdr3_nt
TRBJ2-1 few TRBV11-2 - CASSFIRDIDSYNEQFF TGTGCCAGCAGCTTTATCCGGGACATCGACTCCTACAATGAGCAGTTCTTC
TRBJ2-2 - TRBV7-3 TRBD2 CASSLIATSGRNTGELFF TGTGCCAGCAGCTTAATAGCTACTAGCGGGCGGAACACCGGGGAGCTGTTTTTT
TRBJ1-4 once TRBV3-1/TRBV3-2 - CAGSSGIGYEKLFF TGTGCCGGCAGCTCAGGGATAGGGTATGAAAAACTGTTTTTT
TRBJ1-6 few TRBV7-9 TRBD1 CASSLLRGQANSPLHF TGTGCCAGCAGCTTATTACGGGGACAGGCTAATTCACCCCTCCACTTT
TRBJ1-1 - TRBV14 TRBD1 CASSQQGELNTEAFF TGTGCCAGCAGCCAACAGGGGGAACTGAACACTGAAGCTTTCTTT
TRBJ1-3 - TRBV6-5 - CASSSRGTGNTIYF TGTGCCAGCAGTTCCAGGGGAACTGGAAACACCATATATTTT
TRBJ2-5 - TRBV13 - CASSLEASEETQYF TGTGCCAGCAGCTTAGAGGCTAGCGAAGAGACCCAGTACTTC
TRBJ1-1 - TRBV2 - CASSDRGTTEAFF TGTGCCAGCAGTGATAGGGGGACCACTGAAGCTTTCTTT
TRBJ2-7 few TRBV28 TRBD1 CASSIRQGARDEQYF TGTGCCAGCAGTATCAGACAGGGGGCAAGGGACGAGCAGTACTTC
TRBJ2-2 - TRBV20-1 TRBD1 CSASRGAAGGVGELFF TGCAGTGCTAGTCGTGGTGCGGCAGGGGGAGTCGGGGAGCTGTTTTTT
TRBJ2-3 few TRBV9 - CASSVGASTDTQYF TGTGCCAGCAGCGTAGGGGCCAGCACAGATACGCAGTATTTT
TRBJ2-7 - TRBV10-2 TRBD2 CASSEFQGPGGGGREQYF TGCGCCAGCAGTGAGTTCCAGGGTCCAGGCGGGGGGGGAAGAGAGCAGTACTTC
TRBJ1-2 - TRBV7-2 - CASSLEKPGKGGYTF TGTGCCAGCAGCTTAGAAAAACCGGGGAAAGGTGGCTACACCTTC
TRBJ2-3 - TRBV5-1 - CASSTYYRDEGTDTQYF TGCGCCAGCAGCACCTACTACAGGGATGAGGGCACAGATACGCAGTATTTT
TRBJ1-1 once TRBV6-5 TRBD1 CASSYYGTGRLTEAFF TGTGCCAGCAGTTACTACGGGACAGGAAGGTTGACTGAAGCTTTCTTT
TRBJ2-7 - TRBV5-4 - CASSLPGRYEQYF TGTGCCAGCAGCTTGCCAGGGCGCTACGAGCAGTACTTC
TRBJ2-5 - TRBV29-1 TRBD2 CSASGGARETQYF TGCAGCGCTAGCGGGGGGGCCCGCGAGACCCAGTACTTC
TRBJ1-5 once TRBV3-1/TRBV3-2 TRBD1 CASSSQGDQPQHF TGTGCCAGCAGCTCACAGGGGGATCAGCCCCAGCATTTT
TRBJ2-7 - TRBV5-1 TRBD1 CASSLEQGVSYEQYF TGCGCCAGCAGCTTGGAGCAGGGGGTCTCCTACGAGCAGTACTTC
TRBJ2-5 - TRBV5-1 TRBD1 CASKTGEETQYF TGCGCCAGCAAAACAGGGGAAGAGACCCAGTACTTC
TRBJ2-3 - TRBV3-1/TRBV3-2 TRBD2 CASSQIGAGGTDTQYF TGTGCCAGCAGCCAAATCGGTGCGGGGGGAACAGATACGCAGTATTTT
TRBJ1-5 - TRBV27 - CASSLSGGGNQPQHF TGTGCCAGCAGTTTATCAGGAGGGGGCAATCAGCCCCAGCATTTT
TRBJ1-2 few TRBV15 TRBD1 CATSRPGTGNYGYTF TGTGCCACCAGCCGTCCCGGGACAGGGAACTATGGCTACACCTTC
TRBJ1-4 - TRBV6-1 TRBD1 CASSETPGGVVTNEKLFF TGTGCCAGCAGTGAAACCCCAGGGGGAGTAGTGACTAATGAAAAACTGTTTTTT
TRBJ2-7 few TRBV5-6 TRBD2 CASSQPGLAYEQYF TGTGCCAGCAGCCAGCCGGGACTAGCCTACGAGCAGTACTTC
TRBJ2-1 once TRBV11-2 - CASNRRSSYNEQFF TGTGCCAGCAATCGGAGGAGCTCCTACAATGAGCAGTTCTTC
TRBJ2-5 - TRBV9 - CASSPRGRTLQETQYF TGTGCCAGCAGCCCAAGAGGGAGGACACTCCAAGAGACCCAGTACTTC
TRBJ1-5 - TRBV2 - CASSVGRDSNQPQHF TGTGCCAGCAGTGTTGGCAGGGACTCTAATCAGCCCCAGCATTTT
TRBJ2-3 - TRBV15 - CATEGGGATDTQYF TGTGCCACCGAGGGAGGGGGGGCCACAGATACGCAGTATTTT
TRBJ2-5 - TRBV5-4 TRBD2 CASSPGTSGGAISETQYF TGTGCCAGCAGCCCCGGGACTAGCGGGGGGGCCATCTCGGAGACCCAGTACTTC
TRBJ1-5 - TRBV6-5 TRBD1 CASSYSQGVGNQPQHF TGTGCCAGCAGTTACTCCCAGGGGGTCGGCAATCAGCCCCAGCATTTT
TRBJ2-1 - TRBV7-3 - CASSSSRAQGNEQFF TGTGCCAGCAGCTCGAGTCGGGCCCAGGGAAATGAGCAGTTCTTC
TRBJ1-2 once TRBV19 - CASSIGTSSNYGYTF TGTGCCAGTAGTATTGGGACAAGCTCTAACTATGGCTACACCTTC
TRBJ1-3 - TRBV13 TRBD1 CASSEGTGAFSGNTIYF TGTGCCAGCAGCGAGGGGACAGGGGCCTTCTCTGGAAACACCATATATTTT
TRBJ1-2 - TRBV5-6 - CASSLVYDDSDYGYTF TGTGCCAGCAGCTTGGTCTACGACGACAGTGACTATGGCTACACCTTC
TRBJ1-1 - TRBV6-2/TRBV6-3 - CASSYAENGAFF TGTGCCAGCAGTTACGCGGAGAATGGAGCTTTCTTT
TRBJ2-2 - TRBV30 - CAWSVLGTGELFF TGTGCCTGGAGTGTCCTAGGCACCGGGGAGCTGTTTTTT
TRBJ1-1 - TRBV9 TRBD1 CASSVGQGNTEAFF TGTGCCAGCAGCGTTGGACAGGGGAACACTGAAGCTTTCTTT
TRBJ1-1 - TRBV30 TRBD1 CAWKPGQVSNTEAFF TGTGCCTGGAAACCCGGACAGGTTTCGAACACTGAAGCTTTCTTT
TRBJ1-1 - TRBV19 - CASTNPPQREAFF TGTGCCAGTACAAACCCACCTCAGAGGGAAGCTTTCTTT
TRBJ2-1 - TRBV3-1/TRBV3-2 - CASSLRGGTGYNEQFF TGTGCCAGCAGCCTCCGAGGGGGAACGGGATACAATGAGCAGTTCTTC
TRBJ2-1 - TRBV6-5 TRBD2 CASRFAGVLNEQFF TGTGCCAGCAGGTTTGCGGGGGTGTTGAATGAGCAGTTCTTC
TRBJ2-2 - TRBV7-9 - CASSDPSSTGELFF TGTGCCAGCAGCGACCCTAGTTCCACCGGGGAGCTGTTTTTT
TRBJ1-5 - TRBV15 - CATSRVQDQPQHF TGTGCCACCAGCAGAGTCCAGGATCAGCCCCAGCATTTT
TRBJ1-1 once TRBV10-3 - CAISGQTYAEAFF TGTGCCATCAGTGGACAGACCTACGCTGAAGCTTTCTTT
TRBJ2-3 - TRBV5-1 TRBD2 CASNSGGSTDTQYF TGCGCCAGCAATAGCGGGGGGTCCACAGATACGCAGTATTTT
TRBJ2-2 - TRBV7-9 TRBD2 CASRTRLAGENTGELFF TGTGCCAGCAGAACCAGACTAGCGGGGGAGAACACCGGGGAGCTGTTTTTT
TRBJ2-2 - TRBV4-3 TRBD2 CASSQGRGANTGELFF TGCGCCAGCAGCCAGGGCCGGGGGGCGAACACCGGGGAGCTGTTTTTT
TRBJ1-3 - TRBV5-1 - CASKEGGSGNTIYF TGCGCCAGCAAAGAGGGGGGGTCTGGAAACACCATATATTTT
TRBJ2-3 - TRBV15 TRBD2 CATSRGAGVTDTQYF TGTGCCACCAGCAGAGGAGCGGGAGTCACAGATACGCAGTATTTT
TRBJ1-6 - TRBV9 TRBD1 CASSAGQSIPPLHF TGTGCCAGCAGCGCGGGACAGTCAATCCCACCCCTCCACTTT
TRBJ1-5 - TRBV7-8 TRBD1 CASSFEDRGPGQPQHF TGTGCCAGCAGCTTTGAGGACAGGGGGCCAGGGCAGCCCCAGCATTTT
TRBJ1-5 - TRBV30 - CAWSAGGHSNQPQHF TGTGCCTGGAGTGCCGGGGGTCATAGCAATCAGCCCCAGCATTTT
TRBJ1-1 - TRBV10-1 TRBD1 CASRTGGPDTEAFF TGCGCCAGCAGAACAGGGGGCCCTGACACTGAAGCTTTCTTT